This TCR beta chain emerged from a study of CD8+ T cells in alopecia areata (dated by TCRdb to between 2017 and 2018). As for the study more broadly: Treated patients were enrolled in an open-label pilot trial of oral tofacitinib, 5 to 10 mg twice daily, for moderate-to-severe alopecia areata. immunoSEQ multiplex PCR using 35 Vbeta forward primers and 13 Jbeta reverse primers was used to amplify TCRbeta CDR3 regions. High-throughput TCRbeta sequencing was used to examine T cell clonal expansion in alopecia areata in both the C3H/HeJ mouse model and human patients. The RNA source kit depended on sample type: the PAXgene miRNA kit for fixed scalp, the miRNeasy kit for PBMCs, and the RNeasy kit for mouse skin. Tofacitinib was given for 6 to 18 months, followed by 6 months of follow-up off drug to assess delayed response and recurrence. Clonality in the scalp was compared among normal scalp (n=4), patchy alopecia areata scalp (n=8), and alopecia totalis/universalis scalp (n=8). Biopsies were taken from tofacitinib-treated patients at baseline and at 4 and 24 weeks of treatment, and a later scalp biopsy was taken in several of the tofacitinib-treated patients. In humans, TCRbeta sequencing was performed on scalp tissue and on sorted CD4+ and CD8+ peripheral blood T cells from healthy controls and from patients with patchy or totalis/universalis alopecia areata. Study-wide findings and limitations: Higher clonality and more expanded CD8+ clones were observed in lesional scalp than in normal scalp, particularly in alopecia totalis/universalis, a finding suggestive of antigenic drive. Unlike mouse skin, which is dominated by gammadelta T cells, normal human skin has resident alphabeta T cells that are also sequenced, and this complicates analysis of the scalp TCR repertoire. Shared TCR sequences between patients were less evident than in mice, which may be partly attributable to HLA diversity in the patient population.

Preparation of the library involved the immunoSEQ multiplex PCR assay. For TCR sequencing, RNA was extracted from every sample and reverse transcribed into cDNA to serve as template. First-strand cDNA was synthesized with SuperScript III using a 2:1 mix of oligo-dT and random hexamers. A synthetic immune receptor repertoire was used to gauge amplification bias, and whatever bias remained was removed computationally. In the authors' own workflow: Raw reads were preprocessed to remove errors, and CDR3 was defined by IMGT conventions from the conserved cysteine to phenylalanine. Clonality was calculated as 1 minus Shannon entropy normalized by log2 of the number of productive unique TCRs. CD4 or CD8 identity of scalp clones was inferred by cross-referencing scalp TCRbeta sequences with sorted blood CD4 and CD8 repertoires. Entries here come from immuneACCESS through TCRdb and include only in-frame sequences with V and J called. Some clones fail to appear in such tables; in the studies checked, an unresolved V gene covers under half of the shortfall, and the cause of the remainder is unknown. The V and J calls and clone size come from that table; D and trimming were worked out from the DNA. This sample gives some 130,000 clones in total; around 50% of them show up just once. Under 6.5% of the sample is held by the ten biggest clonotypes.

The germline V gene yields SGHDN for CDR1 and FVKESK for CDR2. Trimming accounts for 4 bases at V and 4 bases at J, while the number of junction bases matched to no gene is 6. The cysteine opens and the phenylalanine closes a CDR3 of 16 amino acids. Of the read, only the CDR3 DNA is kept; its 48 bases are in frame from base 1. Reading the label with the study, this specimen's time point is: baseline before oral tofacitinib. Lesional scalp punch biopsies and peripheral blood were obtained from alopecia areata patients. After PBMCs were isolated by density centrifugation and stained for CD3, CD4 and CD8, a FACSAria was used to sort CD4+ and CD8+ T cells. Points on this clone: It lacks a known antigen. Within one base of it there is no much larger clone, and no base qualities were kept.

The source material was CD4+ T cells sorted from blood, sampled at week 0. The rearranged chain carries TRBV14 and TRBJ2-5, and TRBD2 aligns with 13 junction nucleotides. This clonotype was sampled from a human donor with alopecia areata. The sequenced DNA is TGTGCCAGCAGCCTCCGGACTAGCGGGGGACGAGAGACCCAGTACTTC. Its amino acids are CASSLRTSGGRETQYF.